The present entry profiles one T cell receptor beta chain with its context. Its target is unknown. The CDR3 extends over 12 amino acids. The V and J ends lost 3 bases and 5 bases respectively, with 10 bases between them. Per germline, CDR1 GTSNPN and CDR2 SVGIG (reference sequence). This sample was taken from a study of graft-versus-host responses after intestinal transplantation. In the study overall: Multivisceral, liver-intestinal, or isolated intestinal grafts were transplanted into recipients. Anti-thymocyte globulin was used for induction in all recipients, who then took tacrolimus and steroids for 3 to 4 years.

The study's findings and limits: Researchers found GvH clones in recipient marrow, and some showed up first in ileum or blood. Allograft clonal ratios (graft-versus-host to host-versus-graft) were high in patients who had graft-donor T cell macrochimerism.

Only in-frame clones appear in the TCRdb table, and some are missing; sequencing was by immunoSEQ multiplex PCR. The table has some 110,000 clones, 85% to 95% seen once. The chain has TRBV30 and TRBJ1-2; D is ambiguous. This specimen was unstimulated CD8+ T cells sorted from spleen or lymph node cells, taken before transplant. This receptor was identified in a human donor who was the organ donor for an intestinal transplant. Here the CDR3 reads CAWSADPYGYTF. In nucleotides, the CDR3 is TGTGCCTGGAGCGCTGATCCTTATGGCTACACCTTC. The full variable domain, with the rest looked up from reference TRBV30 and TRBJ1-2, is SQTIHQWPATLVQPVGSPLSLECTVEGTSNPNLYWYRQAAGRGLQLLFYSVGIGQISSEVPQNLSASRPQDRQFILSSKKLLLSDSGFYLCAWSADPYGYTFGSGTRLTVV.